The 26 T cell receptor beta chains reported below all come from one sample, sequenced in a study of cytomegalovirus exposure and HLA in healthy donors. Primers for the PCR totalled 60 Vbeta and 13 Jbeta. Data came from immunoSEQ multiplex PCR; TCRdb stores just in-frame clones and leaves some out. The top ten clones hold over 10% of a sample with tens of thousands of clones, roughly 74% of them seen once. The specimen sequenced was PBMCs. These receptors all come from a human donor in good health.

The CDR3 is CASSLDIRVGGNTIYF. The CDR3 bases are TGTGCCAGCAGCTTAGATATCAGGGTGGGCGGAAACACCATATATTTT. This chain joins TRBV7-6 and TRBJ1-3, with D perhaps TRBD1 (5 bases). Germline CDR1 SGHVS, CDR2 FNYEAQ. Trimming left V 1 base short and J 4 bases short, with 14 bases between. This CDR3 is built from 16 residues.

The chain joins TRBV28 to TRBJ1-1; maybe TRBD1 (5 bases). The CDR3 spans 14 residues. The V gene lost 6 bases and the J gene lost 2 bases, with 13 bases spanning the gap. Germline-derived CDR1 and CDR2 are MDHEN and SYDVKM. The CDR3 DNA reads TGTGCCAGCAGCCCCGGGGGGAGCAACACTGAAGCTTTCTTT. Translation gives CASSPGGSNTEAFF.

This clone was seen only a few times. V usage is TRBV29-1 and J usage is TRBJ2-1; 11 bases are shared with TRBD2. J was trimmed by 4 bases and V by 6 bases; bases with no gene match: 8. The germline V gene encodes CDR1 SQVTM and CDR2 ANQGSEA. The CDR3 consists of 15 residues. The DNA for the CDR3 is TGCAGCGTCGTCCCTCTAGCGGGAGGTTACAATGAGCAGTTCTTC. This encodes CSVVPLAGGYNEQFF.

Of note for this clone: Other nucleotide sequences in the sample specify the same CDR3. The V and J genes are TRBV5-1 and TRBJ2-5; D is uncertain. CDR1 is SGHRS, CDR2 YFSETQ, per germline. Trimming removed 4 bases at V and 5 bases at J, with 6 bases between. CDR3 size: 11 residues. The CDR3 here is CASSVQETQYF. Written as DNA, the CDR3 is TGCGCCAGCAGCGTCCAGGAGACCCAGTACTTC. Drawing the rest from reference TRBV5-1 and TRBJ2-5, the complete variable domain is KAGVTQTPRYLIKTRGQQVTLSCSPISGHRSVSWYQQTPGQGLQFLFEYFSETQRNKGNFPGRFSGRQFSNSRSEMNVSTLELGDSALYLCASSVQETQYFGPGTRLLVL.

This chain connects TRBV9 to TRBJ1-4; possible D gene TRBD1, 6 bases. The V and J ends lost 3 bases and 0 bases respectively, with 18 bases between them. The CDR3 consists of 18 residues. From germline, CDR1 is SGDLS and CDR2 YYNGEE. CDR3 loop: CASSGFSGDGATNEKLFF. The CDR3 nucleotides read TGTGCCAGCAGCGGATTTTCAGGGGACGGGGCAACTAATGAAAAACTGTTTTTT.

The genes are TRBV27 and TRBJ2-7; D is undetermined. Trimming took off 3 bases at V and 3 bases at J, with 12 bases between the two ends. Per germline, CDR1 MNHEY and CDR2 SMNVEV (reference sequence). The CDR3 sequence is 14 residues long. The CDR3 DNA reads TGTGCCAGCAGTTTCCGGTACCCTCTCTACGAGCAGTACTTC. Its protein is CASSFRYPLYEQYF.

On this clone itself: Germline and junction disagree at one end, which may indicate a read error. The rearrangement links TRBV7-9 to TRBJ2-7; D possibly corresponds to TRBD1 (6 bases). CDR3 length equals 11 residues. Germline V CDR1 and CDR2: SEHNR, FQNEAQ (reference sequence). CDR3 sequence reads: CSSQGYYEQYF. The CDR3 DNA sequence: TGTTCCAGCCAGGGGTACTACGAGCAGTACTTC.

This clone was seen once. This chain uses TRBV21-1 with TRBJ1-5; the table's D call, TRBD1, has no DNA check behind it. TRBV21-1 is flagged as a pseudogene. This CDR3 comprises 18 residues. CDR3 sequence reads: CASIRLDREGVGNQPQHF. The CDR3 DNA follows: TGTGCCAGCATCCGTCTCGACAGGGAAGGAGTGGGCAATCAGCCCCAGCATTTT.

This chain uses TRBV5-3 with TRBJ2-1; D may be TRBD2 (6 bases). TRBV5-3 falls under the ORF class, with uncertain function. The CDR3 sequence is 17 residues long. The V and J ends lost 4 bases and 7 bases respectively, with 24 bases between them. The CDR3 DNA follows: TGTGCCAGAAGCCCAAACCCGAGGCGTGGGAGGTCAAATGAGCAGTTCTTC. Protein sequence: CARSPNPRRGRSNEQFF.

The chain is built from TRBV6-1 and TRBJ2-7, with 9 bases aligning to TRBD1. The CDR3 sequence is 15 residues long. Germline assignment: CDR1 MNHNS and CDR2 SASEGT. The ends lost 8 bases at V and 3 bases at J; junction bases unmatched: 11. The CDR3 spells CASGSRGQGYYEQYF. DNA of the CDR3: TGTGCCAGCGGGTCCCGGGGACAGGGTTACTACGAGCAGTACTTC.

This chain links TRBV30 with TRBJ2-3; 12 bases line up with TRBD2. The CDR3 loop spans 13 amino acids. J was trimmed by 5 bases and V by 8 bases; bases with no gene match: 5. From germline, CDR1 is GTSNPN and CDR2 SVGIG (reference sequence). In DNA, the CDR3 is TGTGCCACGACTAGCGGGAGAGTAGATACGCAGTATTTT. Translated, it gives CATTSGRVDTQYF.

The V call is TRBV29-1, the J call TRBJ2-3; D possibly corresponds to TRBD2 (6 bases). This CDR3 spans 13 amino acids. Germline V CDR1 and CDR2: SQVTM, ANQGSEA. Trimming pared 4 bases from V and 2 bases from J, leaving 10 bases between. The CDR3 here is CSVGGLFTDTQYF. In DNA, the CDR3 is TGCAGCGTTGGTGGACTATTCACAGATACGCAGTATTTT.

This chain connects TRBV15 to TRBJ2-5; D call uncertain. The germline V gene encodes CDR1 LNHNV and CDR2 YYDKDF (reference sequence). CDR3 size: 13 residues. Trimming shortened V by 3 bases and J by 5 bases, and 10 bases separated the two germline ends. CDR3 sequence (DNA): TGTGCCACCAGCAGGGCTTACCTGGAGACCCAGTACTTC. It is translated as CATSRAYLETQYF.

The rearrangement uses TRBV20-1 and TRBJ1-2; D unclear. Trimming pared 3 bases from V and 4 bases from J, leaving 6 bases between. Per the germline V gene, CDR1 is DFQATT and CDR2 is SNEGSKA (reference sequence). The CDR3 spans 11 residues. The CDR3 DNA follows: TGCAGTGCTAGCCCCCTCTATGGCTACACCTTC. It yields the protein CSASPLYGYTF.

In its sample, this clone was seen a few times. V gene TRBV14 combines with J gene TRBJ2-2, with 8 bases identical to TRBD2. Germline CDR1 reads SGHDN; CDR2 reads FVKESK. The CDR3 loop spans 15 amino acids. V lost 2 bases, J lost 5 bases, and 4 bases stayed unmatched. This CDR3 is CASSQTASGTGELFF. Written as DNA, the CDR3 is TGTGCCAGCAGCCAAACTGCTAGCGGGACCGGGGAGCTGTTTTTT.

The V and J genes are TRBV7-6 and TRBJ2-1, with no clear D. The germline CDR1 and CDR2 sequences are SGHVS and FNYEAQ. V shed 1 base and J shed 0 bases, with 10 bases lying between them. The CDR3 has 16 amino acids. CDR3 sequence: CASSLESPNSYNEQFF. CDR3 nucleotide sequence: TGTGCCAGCAGCTTAGAGAGTCCTAACTCCTACAATGAGCAGTTCTTC.

CDR3 sequence reads: CASSPGTSGSHEQYF. In DNA form, the CDR3 reads TGTGCCAGCAGCCCGGGGACTAGCGGGAGCCACGAGCAGTACTTC. The chain joins TRBV27 to TRBJ2-7, with 14 positions matching TRBD2. Germline assignment: CDR1 MNHEY and CDR2 SMNVEV (reference sequence). This CDR3 has 15 amino acids. The V gene end was trimmed by 6 bases and the J gene end by 5 bases; junction bases not matched to a gene: 6.

This chain uses TRBV7-3 with TRBJ2-1; 8 bases align to TRBD2. This CDR3 region has 17 residues. Unmatched junction bases numbered 13, after V lost 3 bases and J lost 6 bases. Looked up from germline, CDR1 is SGHTA and CDR2 is FQGTGA. The CDR3 region is CASSFYGGGGRSNEQFF. The CDR3 nucleotides are TGTGCCAGCAGCTTTTACGGGGGGGGTGGGAGATCCAATGAGCAGTTCTTC. The complete variable domain, with remaining parts taken from reference TRBV7-3 and TRBJ2-1, reads GAGVSQTPSNKVTEKGKYVELRCDPISGHTALYWYRQSLGQGPEFLIYFQGTGAADDSGLPNDRFFAVRPEGSVSTLKIQRTERGDSAVYLCASSFYGGGGRSNEQFFGPGTRLTVL.

The V gene is TRBV7-2, the J gene TRBJ1-1; the match to TRBD1 covers 9 bases. The CDR3 has 15 amino acids. J gave up 1 base and V 2 bases, and 2 bases lay outside the gene matches. CDR1 is SGHTA, CDR2 FQGNSA, per germline. The chain's CDR3 is CASSLMGQGNTEAFF. The CDR3 nucleotides read TGTGCCAGCAGCTTAATGGGACAGGGGAACACTGAAGCTTTCTTT.

The chain recombines TRBV11-3 with TRBJ2-1; weak D call: TRBD2 (5 bases). The germline CDR1 and CDR2 sequences are SGHNT and YENEEA. Trimming removed 4 bases at V and 5 bases at J, with 9 bases between. This CDR3 has 13 residues. The CDR3 DNA reads as TGTGCCAGCAGCTCGGACTCGAACAATGAGCAGTTCTTC. It is translated as CASSSDSNNEQFF.

The chain links TRBV9 to TRBJ2-7; maybe TRBD1 (6 bases). Trimming took off 0 bases at V and 1 base at J, with 8 bases between the two ends. The CDR3 contains 14 residues. CDR1 and CDR2 from the germline V gene are SGDLS and YYNGEE. The CDR3 DNA follows: TGTGCCAGCAGCGTAGAGGGACAATCCTACGAGCAGTACTTC. Translation gives CASSVEGQSYEQYF.

The rearrangement uses TRBV2 and TRBJ1-3; D not certain. This CDR3 has 13 residues. V was cut by 7 bases and J by 0 bases, with 7 bases left in between. CDR1 and CDR2 from the germline V gene are SNHLY and FYNNEI. The CDR3 region has the DNA TGTGCCAGCACCGCTAACTCTGGAAACACCATATATTTT. Translated, it gives CASTANSGNTIYF.

The chain joins TRBV6-1 to TRBJ2-1; D might be TRBD2 (6 bases). The V gene lost 1 base and the J gene lost 6 bases, with 13 bases spanning the gap. The CDR3 is made up of 15 amino acids. Germline CDR1 MNHNS, CDR2 SASEGT. CDR3 nucleotides: TGTGCCAGCAGTGAAGAGAGAACTAGCCCCAATGAGCAGTTCTTC. Amino acid sequence: CASSEERTSPNEQFF.

The J gene is TRBJ2-5, the V gene TRBV10-1, with TRBD2 matching over 8 bases. V lost 3 bases, J lost 4 bases, and 1 base stayed unmatched. The V gene's germline CDR1 is WNHNN and CDR2 SYGVQD (reference sequence). The CDR3 is 13 residues long. This CDR3 reads CASSETSGETQYF. Here the CDR3 DNA reads TGCGCCAGCAGTGAAACTAGCGGAGAGACCCAGTACTTC.

The chain employs TRBV5-1 and TRBJ2-3; D may be TRBD2 (6 bases). V was clipped by 4 bases and J by 4 bases, with 13 bases between them. The CDR3 covers 14 residues. Germline CDR1 is SGHRS and CDR2 is YFSETQ. The DNA of the CDR3 is TGCGCCAGCAGCCTAGCGCAGGCCCCAGATACGCAGTATTTT. Encoded protein: CASSLAQAPDTQYF.

The genes are TRBV5-1 and TRBJ1-2; D is ambiguous. Looked up from germline, CDR1 is SGHRS and CDR2 is YFSETQ. The V end was cut by 0 bases, the J end by 8 bases, with 8 bases between. The CDR3 runs 12 residues. CDR3 amino acids: CASSLEAYGYTF. The CDR3 region has the DNA TGCGCCAGCAGCTTGGAAGCCTACGGCTACACCTTC.